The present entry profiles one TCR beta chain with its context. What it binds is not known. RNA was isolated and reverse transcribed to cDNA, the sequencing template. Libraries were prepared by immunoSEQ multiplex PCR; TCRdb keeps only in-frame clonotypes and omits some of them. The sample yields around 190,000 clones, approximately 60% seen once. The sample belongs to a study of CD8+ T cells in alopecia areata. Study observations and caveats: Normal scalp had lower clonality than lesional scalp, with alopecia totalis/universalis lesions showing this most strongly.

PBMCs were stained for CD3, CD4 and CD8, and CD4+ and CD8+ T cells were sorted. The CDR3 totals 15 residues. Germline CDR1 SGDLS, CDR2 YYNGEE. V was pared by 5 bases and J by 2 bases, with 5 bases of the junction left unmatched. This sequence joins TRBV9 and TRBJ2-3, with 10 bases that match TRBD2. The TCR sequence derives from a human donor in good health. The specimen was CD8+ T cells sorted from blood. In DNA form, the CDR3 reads TGTGCCAGCAGTTTCCTAGCGGGGGACACAGATACGCAGTATTTT. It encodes CASSFLAGDTDTQYF.